This T cell receptor (beta chain) is drawn from a study of blood T cell repertoires in COVID-19. About the research overall: Italy, Spain and the United States were the sources of the convalescent and acute COVID-19 samples. T cells, B-cell-depleted T cells, or PBMCs supplied cDNA or gDNA.

This clone was seen only once. Original processing methods: Amplification of reference gene primers was used by the study to estimate nucleated cell counts. Here immunoSEQ multiplex PCR was the method, and the copy in TCRdb shows in-frame clones only, minus some. The V and J calls and clone size come from that table; D and trimming were worked out from the DNA. The data show some 150,000 clones, roughly nine tenths seen once. CDR3 length: 13 residues. Germline CDR1 reads ENHRY; CDR2 reads SYGVKD. Trimming left V 7 bases short and J 4 bases short, with 14 bases between. The sequence was obtained from a man between 65 and 85 years old with acute or convalescent COVID-19. Material for sequencing was peripheral blood. V gene TRBV10-3 combines with J gene TRBJ2-7; D might be TRBD1 (6 bases). The CDR3, as DNA: TGTGCCATCACCCGGGACACCAGATACGAGCAGTACTTC. Its translation: CAITRDTRYEQYF.